One sample yielded the 28 T cell receptor beta chains listed below, sequenced in a study of cytomegalovirus exposure and HLA in healthy donors. The PCR used 60 Vbeta and 13 Jbeta primers. Clones were sequenced by immunoSEQ multiplex PCR, and TCRdb holds only the in-frame ones, with some missing. The sample yields about 150,000 clones, roughly 80% seen once. Sequencing was performed on PBMCs. The source is a woman between 45 and 65 years old in good health and CMV-seropositive.

A few counts support this clone. The V and J genes are TRBV5-1 and TRBJ2-5; tentatively, D is TRBD2 (5 bases). CDR1 is SGHRS and CDR2 is YFSETQ in the germline V gene. V lost 3 bases and J 5 bases, leaving 23 bases between the germline ends. This CDR3 is 17 amino acids long. In nucleotides, the CDR3 is TGCGCCAGCAGCTGGGGTGGACTCTTTGAGAGGGAGGAGACCCAGTACTTC. Its protein product is CASSWGGLFEREETQYF.

A note on this clone: This may stem from a read error, because a much larger clone lies one nucleotide away. The rearrangement uses TRBV11-2 and TRBJ1-1; maybe TRBD1 (5 bases). The V and J ends lost 5 bases and 0 bases respectively, with 7 bases between them. The germline CDR1 and CDR2 sequences are SGHAT and FQNNGV. CDR3 length: 13 residues. The CDR3: CASSRTLNTEAFF. For the CDR3, the DNA is TGTGCCAGCAGCCGGACACTGAACACTGAAGCTTTCTTT.

The chain carries TRBV4-2 and TRBJ2-3, with 10 bases matching TRBD2. Per germline, CDR1 LGHNA and CDR2 YNFKEQ. This CDR3 has 15 residues. J was trimmed by 4 bases and V by 1 base; bases with no gene match: 2. In nucleotides, the CDR3 is TGTGCCAGCAGCCAAGGGACTAGCGGATCAGATACGCAGTATTTT. Encoded protein: CASSQGTSGSDTQYF.

A single count supports this clone. CDR3 DNA sequence: TGTGCCAGCAGCGCGCGCAGGGGCCTTTTGAACACTGAAGCTTTCTTT. Translating gives CASSARRGLLNTEAFF. The chain employs TRBV11-2 and TRBJ1-1, with D perhaps matching TRBD1 (6 bases). CDR1 and CDR2 (germline): SGHAT, FQNNGV. V was cut by 5 bases and J by 0 bases, with 16 bases left in between. The length of the CDR3 is 16 residues.

The chain carries TRBV6-4 and TRBJ2-2, with D possibly TRBD1 on 5 matching bases. The length of the CDR3 is 14 residues. V lost 6 bases, J lost 1 base, and 9 bases lay in between. Per germline, CDR1 MRHNA and CDR2 SNTAGT. This chain's CDR3 is CASSPQGNTGELFF. The CDR3 bases are TGTGCCAGCAGCCCTCAGGGGAACACCGGGGAGCTGTTTTTT.

This rearrangement joins TRBV7-9 to TRBJ2-7; D is ambiguous. Trimming removed 3 bases from V and 4 bases from J, with 7 bases in between. The CDR3 loop spans 12 amino acids. Germline V gene sequence: CDR1 SEHNR, CDR2 FQNEAQ (reference sequence). CDR3 sequence: CASSFDIYEQYF. Here the CDR3 DNA reads TGTGCCAGCAGCTTCGACATATACGAGCAGTACTTC.

The chain has TRBV10-1 and TRBJ2-2; TRBD1 aligns across 8 bases. With V trimmed by 3 bases and J by 1 base, 4 bases remained unmatched. Germline V gene lookup returns CDR1 WNHNN and CDR2 SYGVQD (reference sequence). The CDR3 length is 16 residues. Here the CDR3 DNA reads TGCGCCAGCAGTGAAGGCAGGGGGCTGAACACCGGGGAGCTGTTTTTT. Its translation: CASSEGRGLNTGELFF.

This chain joins TRBV2 and TRBJ1-5; TRBD1 might be the D (6 bases). V lost 6 bases to trimming and J lost 0 bases, with 9 bases between them. The CDR3 contains 14 residues. CDR1 SNHLY and CDR2 FYNNEI come from the germline V gene. The CDR3 DNA follows: TGTGCCAGCAGACAGGGAGATAGCAATCAGCCCCAGCATTTT. Translation gives CASRQGDSNQPQHF. Full variable domain (remainder filled in from reference TRBV2 and TRBJ1-5): EPEVTQTPSHQVTQMGQEVILRCVPISNHLYFYWYRQILGQKVEFLVSFYNNEISEKSEIFDDQFSVERPDGSNFTLKIRSTKLEDSAMYFCASRQGDSNQPQHFGDGTRLSIL.

The chain employs TRBV5-4 and TRBJ2-1; the match to TRBD2 covers 12 bases. V shed 4 bases, J shed 5 bases, and the junction held 7 bases outside the gene matches. The CDR3 has 16 amino acids. CDR1 is SGHNT and CDR2 is YYREEE in the germline V gene (reference sequence). The CDR3 reads CASSPRTSGEDNEQFF. The CDR3 bases are TGTGCCAGCAGCCCTAGGACTAGCGGGGAAGACAATGAGCAGTTCTTC.

This chain joins TRBV18 and TRBJ2-3; TRBD2 agrees at 14 bases. The CDR3 runs to 17 residues. Germline V CDR1 and CDR2: KGHSH, LQKENI. Unmatched junction bases numbered 3, after V lost 3 bases and J lost 1 base. CDR3 sequence: CASSPGLAGARTDTQYF. In nucleotides, the CDR3 is TGTGCCAGCTCACCGGGACTAGCGGGGGCACGCACAGATACGCAGTATTTT.

The rearrangement uses TRBV15 and TRBJ2-4; 11 positions agree with TRBD2. V lost 0 bases to trimming and J lost 6 bases; unmatched junction nucleotides: 13. The CDR3 consists of 19 residues. Germline V lookup: CDR1 LNHNV, CDR2 YYDKDF (reference sequence). The CDR3 DNA follows: TGTGCCACCAGCAGAGATAAAGAAACTAGCGGGGGACCCGGAAACATTCAGTACTTC. Its translation is CATSRDKETSGGPGNIQYF. Based on the CDR3 plus reference TRBV15 and TRBJ2-4, the full variable domain is DAMVIQNPRYQVTQFGKPVTLSCSQTLNHNVMYWYQQKSSQAPKLLFHYYDKDFNNEADTPDNFQSRRPNTSFCFLDIRSPGLGDTAMYLCATSRDKETSGGPGNIQYFGAGTRLSVL.

This clone has only a few counts. The chain carries TRBV5-6 and TRBJ1-5, with D perhaps TRBD1 (6 bases). Trimming cost V 0 bases and J 9 bases, with 16 bases left between them. This CDR3 is 15 amino acids long. Germline loops: CDR1 SGHDT, CDR2 YYEEEE. The CDR3 DNA is TGTGCCAGCAGCTTGGGGTGGGGGCTCGGACGGCCCCAGCATTTT. Translation gives CASSLGWGLGRPQHF. Filled out from reference TRBV5-6 and TRBJ1-5, the complete variable domain reads DAGVTQSPTHLIKTRGQQVTLRCSPKSGHDTVSWYQQALGQGPQFIFQYYEEEERQRGNFPDRFSGHQFPNYSSELNVNALLLGDSALYLCASSLGWGLGRPQHFGDGTRLSIL.

The genes are TRBV5-4 and TRBJ2-5; 12 bases agree with TRBD2. Germline lookup yields CDR1 SGHNT and CDR2 YYREEE (reference sequence). CDR3 length equals 16 residues. With V trimmed by 4 bases and J by 1 base, 5 bases remained unmatched. This chain's CDR3 is CASSPTSGGPQETQYF. CDR3 nucleotides: TGTGCCAGCAGCCCGACTAGCGGGGGACCCCAAGAGACCCAGTACTTC.

The chain links TRBV19 to TRBJ1-6, with 10 bases that match TRBD1. With V trimmed by 5 bases and J by 5 bases, 6 bases remained unmatched. CDR3 length: 16 amino acids. In germline, CDR1 is LNHDA, CDR2 SQIVND (reference sequence). The DNA of the CDR3 is TGTGCCAGTAGTGCCCGGGACAGGGGCAATAATTCACCCCTCCACTTT. Its translation: CASSARDRGNNSPLHF. Filled out from reference TRBV19 and TRBJ1-6, the complete variable domain reads DGGITQSPKYLFRKEGQNVTLSCEQNLNHDAMYWYRQDPGQGLRLIYYSQIVNDFQKGDIAEGYSVSREKKESFPLTVTSAQKNPTAFYLCASSARDRGNNSPLHFGNGTRLTVT.

The chain carries TRBV6-5 and TRBJ2-1; 10 bases map to TRBD2. The junction had 1 base not matched to a gene; V was cut back by 2 bases and J by 9 bases. The CDR3 length is 13 residues. Germline lookup yields CDR1 MNHEY and CDR2 SVGAGI. This CDR3 is CASSYLAGAEQFF. The CDR3 bases are TGTGCCAGCAGTTACCTAGCGGGGGCTGAGCAGTTCTTC.

The chain combines TRBV29-1 with TRBJ1-1; D possibly corresponds to TRBD1 (6 bases). There are 13 residues in the CDR3. The V gene lost 5 bases and the J gene lost 1 base, with 11 bases spanning the gap. CDR1 SQVTM and CDR2 ANQGSEA come from the germline V gene. The CDR3 here is CSVMTGRNTEAFF. CDR3 in DNA: TGCAGCGTTATGACAGGTCGGAACACTGAAGCTTTCTTT.

In its sample, this clone was seen a few times. The CDR3 loop reads CASSSLASNQPQHF. As DNA, the CDR3 is TGTGCCAGCAGTTCCTTAGCAAGCAATCAGCCCCAGCATTTT. The V and J genes are TRBV28 and TRBJ1-5; D gene uncertain. Trimming took off 4 bases at V and 1 base at J, with 8 bases between the two ends. From germline, CDR1 is MDHEN and CDR2 SYDVKM. The CDR3 totals 14 residues.

V is TRBV5-8 and J is TRBJ2-4; D perhaps matches TRBD2 (6 bases). CDR1 SGHTS and CDR2 YDEGEE come from the germline V gene. The V end was cut by 4 bases, the J end by 9 bases, with 17 bases between. The CDR3 sequence is 14 residues long. The CDR3 DNA sequence: TGTGCCAGCAGCATCCCAGGACGGGGGAGCATTCAGTACTTC. It specifies CASSIPGRGSIQYF.

The J gene is TRBJ1-2, the V gene TRBV9; D is unresolved. The CDR3 has 13 residues. Between the trimmed V and J ends, which lost 2 bases and 4 bases, there was a span of 9 bases. Germline CDR1 reads SGDLS; CDR2 reads YYNGEE. The CDR3 loop is CASSVQVRYGYTF. CDR3 DNA sequence: TGTGCCAGCAGCGTCCAGGTCCGCTATGGCTACACCTTC.

The V gene is TRBV7-8, the J gene TRBJ1-2, with 9 bases that match TRBD1. The CDR3 is 17 residues long. Germline V gene sequence: CDR1 SGHVS, CDR2 FQNEAQ. V shed 4 bases, J shed 2 bases, and the junction held 11 bases outside the gene matches. CDR3 bases: TGTGCCAGCAGCTCGTCGGGACAGGGAGAAGAAAACTATGGCTACACCTTC. It encodes CASSSSGQGEENYGYTF.

V and J are TRBV6-5 and TRBJ1-1, with 9 bases that match TRBD1. The germline V gene encodes CDR1 MNHEY and CDR2 SVGAGI. The CDR3 is 14 residues long. J lost 1 base, V lost 6 bases, and 3 bases had no gene match. The CDR3 region is CASRSDRGNTEAFF. The DNA of the CDR3 is TGTGCCAGCAGGTCGGACAGGGGGAACACTGAAGCTTTCTTT.

This clone appeared once. The V call is TRBV11-2, the J call TRBJ2-1; TRBD2 matches 7 bases. V was pared by 7 bases and J by 9 bases, with 12 bases of the junction left unmatched. Germline V gives CDR1 SGHAT, CDR2 FQNNGV. This CDR3 region has 14 residues. For the CDR3, the DNA is TGTGCCAGCACCCAAACTGGGGGGGGTAGTGAGCAGTTCTTC. This translates into CASTQTGGGSEQFF.

CDR3 DNA sequence: TGTGCCAGCAGCCAAGATATGTGGGGTAGCGGGGGCCCCTACGAGCAGTACTTC. This codes for CASSQDMWGSGGPYEQYF. The chain couples TRBV14 to TRBJ2-7; 9 bases match TRBD2. V trimming: 0 bases; J trimming: 2 bases; junction bases outside the gene matches: 11. The length of the CDR3 is 18 residues. CDR1 SGHDN and CDR2 FVKESK come from the germline V gene.

V usage is TRBV4-2 and J usage is TRBJ2-2, with 11 bases identical to TRBD1. Looked up from germline, CDR1 is LGHNA and CDR2 is YNFKEQ. The CDR3 spans 20 residues. V dropped 1 base and J dropped 8; count of bases not matched to a gene: 18. The CDR3 reads CASSQAAPGMGQGVEGELFF. DNA of the CDR3: TGTGCCAGCAGCCAAGCTGCTCCCGGGATGGGACAGGGGGTAGAGGGGGAGCTGTTTTTT.

This clone occurred once. The chain has TRBV19 and TRBJ2-7, with 11 bases that match TRBD1. This CDR3 has 13 amino acids. V lost 8 bases, J lost 5 bases, and 5 bases stayed unmatched. Germline assignment: CDR1 LNHDA and CDR2 SQIVND (reference sequence). In DNA, the CDR3 is TGTGCCAGTCGACCGGGACAGGGGGACGAGCAGTACTTC. This gives the protein CASRPGQGDEQYF.

This chain uses TRBV7-8 with TRBJ1-5; perhaps TRBD1 as D (6 bases). Germline V lookup: CDR1 SGHVS, CDR2 FQNEAQ. This CDR3 comprises 17 residues. Trimming removed 5 bases at V and 0 bases at J, with 17 bases between. The CDR3 nucleotides are TGTGCCAGCAGCCCCGGGGCCAGGGGTGTTAGCAATCAGCCCCAGCATTTT. Its translation is CASSPGARGVSNQPQHF.

DNA of the CDR3: TGCGCCAGCAGCCAAGTGAAGGGAGCCTACGAGCAGTACTTC. Residues: CASSQVKGAYEQYF. V is TRBV4-1 and J is TRBJ2-7; a possible D gene is TRBD2 (5 bases). The CDR3 loop spans 14 amino acids. From germline, CDR1 is MGHRA and CDR2 YSYEKL. V gave up 1 base and J gave up 2 bases, with 9 bases separating them.

This clone has just one count. J is TRBJ2-3 and V is TRBV5-1; 7 bases are shared with TRBD1. The CDR3 consists of 16 residues. Germline CDR1 is SGHRS and CDR2 is YFSETQ. After removal of 0 bases from V and 0 bases from J, the junction contained 4 bases not matched to a gene. The CDR3 DNA sequence: TGCGCCAGCAGCTTGGCCCTAGGGGGCAGCACAGATACGCAGTATTTT. As protein: CASSLALGGSTDTQYF. The whole variable domain, filled in from reference TRBV5-1 and TRBJ2-3, reads KAGVTQTPRYLIKTRGQQVTLSCSPISGHRSVSWYQQTPGQGLQFLFEYFSETQRNKGNFPGRFSGRQFSNSRSEMNVSTLELGDSALYLCASSLALGGSTDTQYFGPGTRLTVL.